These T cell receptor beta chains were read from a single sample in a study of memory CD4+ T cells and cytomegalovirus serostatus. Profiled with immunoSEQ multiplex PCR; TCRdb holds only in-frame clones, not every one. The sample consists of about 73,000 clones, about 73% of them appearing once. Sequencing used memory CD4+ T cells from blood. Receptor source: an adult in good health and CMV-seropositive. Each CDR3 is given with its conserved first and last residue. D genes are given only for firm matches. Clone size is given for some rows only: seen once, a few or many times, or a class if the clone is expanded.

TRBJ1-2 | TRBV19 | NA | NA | CASTVFGGGSEYYTF | TGTGCCAGTACCGTATTCGGGGGCGGCTCCGAGTACTACACCTTC
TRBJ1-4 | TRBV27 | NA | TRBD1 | CASRQGNIGKLFF | TGTGCCAGCAGACAGGGGAATATAGGAAAACTGTTTTTT
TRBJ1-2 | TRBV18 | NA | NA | CASSPNGGVNYGYTF | TGTGCCAGCTCACCTAACGGGGGCGTCAACTATGGCTACACCTTC
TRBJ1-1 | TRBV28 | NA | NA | CASKSRGFNTEAFF | TGTGCCAGCAAAAGCAGGGGCTTCAACACTGAAGCTTTCTTT
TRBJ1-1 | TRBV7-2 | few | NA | CASSFRAEAFF | TGTGCCAGCAGCTTTCGGGCTGAAGCTTTCTTT
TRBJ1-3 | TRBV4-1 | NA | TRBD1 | CASSQVGTGRMGNTIYF | TGCGCCAGCAGCCAAGTGGGGACAGGCCGAATGGGAAACACCATATATTTT
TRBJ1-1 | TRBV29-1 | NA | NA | CSVEVGGGTEAFF | TGCAGCGTTGAAGTGGGAGGGGGTACTGAAGCTTTCTTT
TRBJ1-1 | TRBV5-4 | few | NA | CASHGGDTTEAFF | TGTGCCAGCCACGGGGGGGATACCACTGAAGCTTTCTTT
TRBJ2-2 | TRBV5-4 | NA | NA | CASSQGRGPTGELFF | TGTGCCAGCAGCCAGGGAAGGGGTCCTACCGGGGAGCTGTTTTTT
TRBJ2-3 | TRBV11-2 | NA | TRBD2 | CASSQNPLAGGTDTQYF | TGTGCCAGCAGCCAAAATCCACTAGCGGGGGGAACAGATACGCAGTATTTT
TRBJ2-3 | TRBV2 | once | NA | CASSVSMDTQYF | TGTGCCAGCAGTGTTTCAATGGATACGCAGTATTTT
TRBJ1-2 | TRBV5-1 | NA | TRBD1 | CASSLGPSTGKGYTF | TGCGCCAGCAGCTTGGGGCCCTCGACAGGGAAGGGCTACACCTTC
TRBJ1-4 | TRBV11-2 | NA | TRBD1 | CASSLLPDRMEKLFF | TGTGCCAGCAGCCTACTCCCGGACAGGATGGAAAAACTGTTTTTT
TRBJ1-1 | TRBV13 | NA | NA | CASSWRGVRNTEAFF | TGTGCCAGCAGCTGGCGGGGGGTAAGGAACACTGAAGCTTTCTTT